The 16 T cell receptor beta chains below all came from one sample that was sequenced in a study of blood T cell repertoires in COVID-19 (dated by TCRdb to the early 2020s). The library came from the immunoSEQ multiplex PCR assay. Not all clones reach the TCRdb copy of this immuneACCESS table, which keeps in-frame sequences only. Checked studies attribute under half of the gap to unresolved V genes and leave the rest unexplained. The sample profile shows around 190,000 clones; about 88% of them were found once. The top ten hold 4.4% of the sample. The specimen sequenced was peripheral blood. Receptors originate from a human donor in a cohort sampled during active COVID-19.

The CDR3 loop reads CASSVGGGGNTEAFF. The CDR3 bases are TGTGCCAGCAGCGTAGGCGGGGGAGGGAACACTGAAGCTTTCTTT. The chain couples TRBV9 to TRBJ1-1, with a tentative D call TRBD1 (5 bases). The CDR3 is made up of 15 amino acids. V was clipped by 0 bases and J by 1 base, with 10 bases between them. Germline V gene sequence: CDR1 SGDLS, CDR2 YYNGEE.

V is TRBV6-5 and J is TRBJ1-2; D is unresolved. The CDR3 length is 12 residues. Trimming removed 6 bases at V and 8 bases at J, with 13 bases between. Looked up from germline, CDR1 is MNHEY and CDR2 is SVGAGI. In DNA form, the CDR3 reads TGTGCCAGCAGGGGAAACCGGGGAGGCTACACCTTC. Protein: CASRGNRGGYTF.

The CDR3 loop is CASSNRDRDNEQFF. CDR3 DNA: TGTGCCAGCTCAAACCGGGACAGGGACAATGAGCAGTTCTTC. The chain recombines TRBV18 with TRBJ2-1; 9 bases are a match to TRBD1. J was trimmed by 5 bases and V by 5 bases; bases with no gene match: 4. CDR3 length: 14 amino acids. The germline gives CDR1 KGHSH, CDR2 LQKENI.

The chain employs TRBV9 and TRBJ1-1; D might be TRBD1 (5 bases). V lost 5 bases to trimming and J lost 2 bases, with 16 bases between them. This CDR3 is 15 amino acids long. Germline assignment: CDR1 SGDLS and CDR2 YYNGEE. This chain's CDR3 is CASSYLGGGNTEAFF. In nucleotides, the CDR3 is TGTGCCAGCAGTTACCTCGGGGGGGGTAACACTGAAGCTTTCTTT.

As regards this clone: This same CDR3 is encoded by further DNA sequences in the sample. The chain employs TRBV5-1 and TRBJ1-1; weak D call: TRBD1 (6 bases). V gave up 0 bases and J gave up 4 bases, with 10 bases separating them. Germline V gene sequence: CDR1 SGHRS, CDR2 YFSETQ. CDR3 length equals 14 residues. CDR3: CASSLVGGSTEAFF. As DNA, the CDR3 is TGCGCCAGCAGCTTGGTAGGGGGAAGCACTGAAGCTTTCTTT.

This chain connects TRBV18 to TRBJ2-1; D ambiguous. V was trimmed by 3 bases and J by 9 bases, leaving 12 bases between them. CDR3 length: 13 amino acids. The germline V gene encodes CDR1 KGHSH and CDR2 LQKENI. The DNA of the CDR3 is TGTGCCAGCTCACCCACGAGTTCGAGTGAGCAGTTCTTC. Residues: CASSPTSSSEQFF.

This clone was seen just once. The chain joins TRBV7-2 to TRBJ2-3, with 14 positions matching TRBD2. Germline CDR1 and CDR2: SGHTA and FQGNSA. The V segment lost 4 bases and the J segment 2 bases; nucleotides outside the gene matches: 8. This CDR3 has 18 amino acids. The CDR3 protein is CASSSGLAGGWFTDTQYF. The CDR3 DNA reads as TGTGCCAGCAGCTCTGGACTAGCGGGAGGATGGTTCACAGATACGCAGTATTTT.

The J gene is TRBJ2-2, the V gene TRBV11-2; D unclear. The CDR3 consists of 14 residues. V lost 3 bases to trimming and J lost 1 base, with 6 bases between them. Germline values: CDR1 SGHAT, CDR2 FQNNGV. The CDR3 nucleotides are TGTGCCAGCAGCTTTAACAGGAACACCGGGGAGCTGTTTTTT. Its protein is CASSFNRNTGELFF.

The chain couples TRBV10-3 to TRBJ2-5, with D unresolved. The CDR3 extends over 12 amino acids. Germline-derived CDR1 and CDR2 are ENHRY and SYGVKD. V shed 0 bases and J shed 5 bases, with 4 bases lying between them. This CDR3 is CAISESEETQYF. CDR3 bases: TGTGCCATCAGTGAGTCGGAGGAGACCCAGTACTTC.

The chain is built from TRBV18 and TRBJ1-4; 8 nucleotides match TRBD1. Unmatched junction bases numbered 2, after V lost 8 bases and J lost 3 bases. The CDR3 spans 13 residues. CDR1 KGHSH and CDR2 LQKENI come from the germline V gene. DNA for the CDR3: TGTGCCAGCACAGGGGGACCTAATGAAAAACTGTTTTTT. Amino acid sequence: CASTGGPNEKLFF.

The V and J genes are TRBV5-1 and TRBJ1-3; D is ambiguous. The CDR3 runs to 15 residues. From germline, CDR1 is SGHRS and CDR2 YFSETQ. Trimming pared 3 bases from V and 0 bases from J, leaving 10 bases between. Here the CDR3 reads CASSYSGDSGNTIYF. CDR3 DNA sequence: TGCGCCAGCAGCTACTCCGGGGACTCTGGAAACACCATATATTTT.

The chain couples TRBV6-2 or TRBV6-3 to TRBJ1-5, with 9 bases that match TRBD1. Germline values: CDR1 MNHEY, CDR2 SVGEGT. There are 16 residues in the CDR3. The ends lost 4 bases at V and 3 bases at J; junction bases unmatched: 7. DNA of the CDR3: TGTGCCAGCAGTTCCCAGGGACAGGGAGTCAATCAGCCCCAGCATTTT. This sequence encodes CASSSQGQGVNQPQHF.

The chain combines TRBV27 with TRBJ2-7, with unresolved D. Trimming shortened V by 3 bases and J by 2 bases, and 8 bases separated the two germline ends. CDR1 and CDR2 (germline): MNHEY, SMNVEV (reference sequence). The CDR3 is 13 residues long. The CDR3 sequence: CASSFGSPYEQYF. The DNA for the CDR3 is TGTGCCAGCAGTTTCGGGTCACCCTACGAGCAGTACTTC.

V usage is TRBV6-5 and J usage is TRBJ2-7, with a weak D call TRBD1 (6 bases). This CDR3 region has 16 residues. The V end was cut by 0 bases, the J end by 0 bases, with 12 bases between. Per germline, CDR1 MNHEY and CDR2 SVGAGI. The CDR3 reads CASSYSLAGASYEQYF. The CDR3 coding sequence is TGTGCCAGCAGTTACTCTTTGGCAGGGGCCTCCTACGAGCAGTACTTC.

This chain uses TRBV9 with TRBJ2-2, with D unclear. This CDR3 has 14 amino acids. V lost 10 bases to trimming and J lost 0 bases, with 13 bases between them. Germline V CDR1 and CDR2: SGDLS, YYNGEE. The CDR3 region has the DNA TGTGCCTCCGCGCCTGTAACGAACACCGGGGAGCTGTTTTTT. This codes for CASAPVTNTGELFF.

The chain links TRBV19 to TRBJ1-1; 7 bases fit TRBD1. Germline V lookup: CDR1 LNHDA, CDR2 SQIVND (reference sequence). V dropped 5 bases and J dropped 6; count of bases not matched to a gene: 9. CDR3 length: 14 amino acids. CDR3 nucleotide sequence: TGTGCCAGTAGTTCCCAGGGGGGAGGAGCTGAAGCTTTCTTT. Residues: CASSSQGGGAEAFF.